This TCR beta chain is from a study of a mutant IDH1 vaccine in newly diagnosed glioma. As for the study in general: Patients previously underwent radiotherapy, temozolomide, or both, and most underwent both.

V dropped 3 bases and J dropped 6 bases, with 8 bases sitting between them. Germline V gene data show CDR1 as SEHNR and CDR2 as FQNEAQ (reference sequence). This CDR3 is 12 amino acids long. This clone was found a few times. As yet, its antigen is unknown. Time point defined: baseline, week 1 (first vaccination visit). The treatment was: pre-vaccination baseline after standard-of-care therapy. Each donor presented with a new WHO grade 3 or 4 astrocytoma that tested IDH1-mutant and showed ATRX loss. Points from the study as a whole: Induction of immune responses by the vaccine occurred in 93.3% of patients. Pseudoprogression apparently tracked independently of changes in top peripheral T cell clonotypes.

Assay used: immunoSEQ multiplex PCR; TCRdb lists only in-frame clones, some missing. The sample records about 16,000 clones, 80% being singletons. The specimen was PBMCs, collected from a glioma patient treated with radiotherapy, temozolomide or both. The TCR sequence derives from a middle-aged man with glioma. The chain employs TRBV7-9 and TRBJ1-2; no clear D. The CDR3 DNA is TGTGCCAGCAGCTTTCACGGGAATGGCTACACCTTC. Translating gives CASSFHGNGYTF. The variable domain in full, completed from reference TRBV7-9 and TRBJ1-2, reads DTGVSQNPRHKITKRGQNVTFRCDPISEHNRLYWYRQTLGQGPEFLTYFQNEAQLEKSRLLSDRFSAERPKGSFSTLEIQRTEQGDSAMYLCASSFHGNGYTFGSGTRLTVV.